Reported below is one TCR beta chain. What it binds is unknown. The trim removed 3 bases at V and 3 bases at J, leaving 6 bases unmatched. CDR3 length: 15 amino acids. Germline CDR1 and CDR2: MGHDK and SYGVNS. This specimen belongs to a study of cytomegalovirus exposure and HLA in healthy donors. The PCR had 60 Vbeta and 13 Jbeta primers. Only in-frame clones appear in the TCRdb table, and some are missing; sequencing was by immunoSEQ multiplex PCR. The data contain about 190,000 clones, roughly 81% of them singletons. General observations from the study: A few of the chains that were CMV-associated were confirmed in vitro to be specific for CMV antigens. The study recorded 164 TCR beta chains that were cytomegalovirus-associated. In a later analysis, a missense DCLRE1C variant was linked to TCR beta V- and J-gene trimming.

V gene TRBV25-1 combines with J gene TRBJ2-3, with 7 bases aligning to TRBD1. The sample taken for sequencing was PBMCs. The TCR was taken from a woman aged 25 to 39 in good health and CMV-seropositive. The CDR3 is CASSETGFWTDTQYF. As DNA, the CDR3 is TGTGCCAGCAGTGAGACAGGGTTTTGGACAGATACGCAGTATTTT.